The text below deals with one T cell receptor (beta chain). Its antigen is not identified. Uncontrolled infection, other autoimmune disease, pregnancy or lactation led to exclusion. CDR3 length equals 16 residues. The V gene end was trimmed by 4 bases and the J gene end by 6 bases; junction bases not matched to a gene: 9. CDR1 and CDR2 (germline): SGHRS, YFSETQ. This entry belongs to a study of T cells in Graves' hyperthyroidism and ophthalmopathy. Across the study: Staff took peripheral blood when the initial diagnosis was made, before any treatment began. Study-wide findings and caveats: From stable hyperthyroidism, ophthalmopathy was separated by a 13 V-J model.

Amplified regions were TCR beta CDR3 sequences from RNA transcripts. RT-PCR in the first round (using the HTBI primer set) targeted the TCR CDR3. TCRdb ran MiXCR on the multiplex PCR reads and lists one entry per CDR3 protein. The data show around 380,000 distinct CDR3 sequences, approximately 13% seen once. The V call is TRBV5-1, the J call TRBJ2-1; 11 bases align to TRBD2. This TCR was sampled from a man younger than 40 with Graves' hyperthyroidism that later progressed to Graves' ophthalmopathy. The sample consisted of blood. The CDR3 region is CASSTEPTSGGNEQFF. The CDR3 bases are TGCGCCAGCAGCACAGAACCCACTAGCGGGGGCAATGAGCAGTTCTTC.